Listed below are T cell receptor beta chains from one sample, sequenced in a study of CXCR3-negative and CXCR3-positive naive CD8 T cells. No DNA is given; TCRdb re-called the 5' RACE reads and lists each CDR3 protein once. The sample has roughly 59,000 distinct CDR3 sequences. Sequenced material: naive CXCR3+ CD8+ T cells from blood. The receptors stem from a human donor in good health. Some clones in this sample may be carry-over from other donors' samples. CDR3s include the opening cysteine and the closing phenylalanine or tryptophan.

v_gene: TRBV12-3/TRBV12-4; j_gene: TRBJ2-7; CDR3aa: CASSSDRLSYEQYF
v_gene: TRBV2; j_gene: TRBJ2-5; CDR3aa: CATYVPETQYF
v_gene: TRBV12-5; j_gene: TRBJ2-2; CDR3aa: CASGLNGELFF
v_gene: TRBV29-1; j_gene: TRBJ2-3; CDR3aa: CSVAGTGLTDTQYF
v_gene: TRBV7-6; j_gene: TRBJ2-3; CDR3aa: CASSWATDTQYF
v_gene: TRBV29-1; j_gene: TRBJ2-1; CDR3aa: CSAPSDNEQFF
v_gene: TRBV29-1; j_gene: TRBJ2-7; CDR3aa: CSVEQQGMGNEQYF
v_gene: TRBV7-6; j_gene: TRBJ2-7; CDR3aa: CASSSGAPYEQYF
v_gene: TRBV20-1; j_gene: TRBJ2-5; CDR3aa: CSARDNHGTGGFETQYF
v_gene: TRBV7-2; j_gene: TRBJ2-7; CDR3aa: CASRSSGSPSYEQYF
v_gene: TRBV12-3/TRBV12-4; j_gene: TRBJ1-3; CDR3aa: CASSAPGLGNTIYF
v_gene: TRBV10-3; j_gene: TRBJ2-1; CDR3aa: CAISESDYNEQFF
v_gene: TRBV7-9; j_gene: TRBJ1-2; CDR3aa: CASSQFGTGYFVNYGYTF
v_gene: TRBV27; j_gene: TRBJ1-2; CDR3aa: CASRLAGGAYGYTF
v_gene: TRBV10-3; j_gene: TRBJ2-1; CDR3aa: CAISEGGSSYNEQFF
v_gene: TRBV29-1; j_gene: TRBJ1-2; CDR3aa: CSVPGYGSPDGYTF
v_gene: TRBV20-1; j_gene: TRBJ2-7; CDR3aa: CSARASDRQPYEQYF
v_gene: TRBV4-3; j_gene: TRBJ2-1; CDR3aa: CASSQSRQDRALSEQFF
v_gene: TRBV29-1; j_gene: TRBJ2-7; CDR3aa: CSAVGSGRSFYEQYF
v_gene: TRBV7-7; j_gene: TRBJ2-5; CDR3aa: CASSLRLAGERETQYF
v_gene: TRBV7-8; j_gene: TRBJ2-3; CDR3aa: CASSTRQGALTDTQYF
v_gene: TRBV12-3/TRBV12-4; j_gene: TRBJ2-7; CDR3aa: CASSSNLLAGYYEQYF
v_gene: TRBV11-2; j_gene: TRBJ2-5; CDR3aa: CASSPSGGAGETQYF
v_gene: TRBV21-1; j_gene: TRBJ1-2; CDR3aa: CASSSDRDYGYTF
v_gene: TRBV11-3; j_gene: TRBJ2-7; CDR3aa: CASTTSRDTAYEQYF
v_gene: TRBV18; j_gene: TRBJ2-7; CDR3aa: CASSPIPSDRGHEQYF
v_gene: TRBV6-2/TRBV6-3; j_gene: TRBJ2-7; CDR3aa: CASGTGLNYEQYF
v_gene: TRBV12-3/TRBV12-4; j_gene: TRBJ1-1; CDR3aa: CASSGGTEAFF
v_gene: TRBV2; j_gene: TRBJ2-2; CDR3aa: CASNEKKQGGAWTGELFF
v_gene: TRBV20-1; j_gene: TRBJ1-1; CDR3aa: CSASMGQSIREAFF
v_gene: TRBV27; j_gene: TRBJ2-7; CDR3aa: CASSRGGASYEQYF
v_gene: TRBV7-6; j_gene: TRBJ2-1; CDR3aa: CASSLGTDYYNEQFF
v_gene: TRBV14; j_gene: TRBJ2-3; CDR3aa: CASSQNPLQSTDTQYF
v_gene: TRBV23-1; j_gene: TRBJ2-7; CDR3aa: CASSQWRQGHPYEQYF
v_gene: TRBV12-3/TRBV12-4; j_gene: TRBJ1-2; CDR3aa: CASSFAAGGLIYGYTF